The clone carrying this T cell receptor beta chain has a count of ten or more. This specimen belongs to a study of T cells in Graves' hyperthyroidism and ophthalmopathy. Study as a whole: Sampling of peripheral blood happened at initial diagnosis, prior to any treatment.

RNA transcripts gave rise to amplified TCR beta CDR3 regions. A set of HTBI primers served as the primers for a first-round RT-PCR of the TCR CDR3. Via MiXCR, TCRdb re-called the multiplex PCR reads, giving one row per CDR3 protein. Here the sample spans fewer than 650,000 distinct CDR3 sequences, under 15% being singletons. The TCR originated in a woman between 40 and 50 years old with Graves' ophthalmopathy. Sequencing input: blood.

The CDR3, as DNA: TGTGCCTGGAGTGTTAGGGACAGGGATGGTGGCTACACCTTC. Translating it yields CAWSVRDRDGGYTF. J is TRBJ1-2 and V is TRBV30, with 9 positions matching TRBD1. Germline assignment: CDR1 GTSNPN and CDR2 SVGIG (reference sequence). CDR3 size: 14 residues. V lost 0 bases, J lost 7 bases, and 6 bases stayed unmatched.